This T cell receptor (beta chain) stems from a study of CD8 T cells in Susac syndrome. V lost 6 bases to trimming and J lost 3 bases, with 12 bases between them. The CDR3 loop spans 13 amino acids. The germline gives CDR1 MNHEY, CDR2 SMNVEV (reference sequence). The RNA, roughly 0.45 to 1 ug, was put through reverse transcription using random hexamers. Multiplex PCR with immunoSEQ amplified the TCR beta CDR3 across 54 Vbeta and 13 Jbeta. From the immunoSEQ multiplex PCR reads, TCRdb called clonotypes with MiXCR, one entry per CDR3 protein. The table records almost 450,000 distinct CDR3 sequences, more than 80% of them present only once. General observations from the study: The authors acknowledged that their TCR sequencing and HLA analysis involved a relatively small number of individuals.

From blood CD8+ and CD4+ T cells, TCR beta sequences were generated. The authors negatively isolated CD8+ and CD4+ T cells and FACS-enriched TEMRA cells. This clonotype occurred a few times. Its specificity is unknown. Sequencing was carried out using CD8+ T cells from PBMCs. The clonotype was recovered from a human donor with multiple sclerosis. V and J are TRBV27 and TRBJ2-7, with D unclear. CDR3 nucleotides: TGTGCCAGCAGCCCTCTTGGCGACTACGAGCAGTACTTC. Residues: CASSPLGDYEQYF.